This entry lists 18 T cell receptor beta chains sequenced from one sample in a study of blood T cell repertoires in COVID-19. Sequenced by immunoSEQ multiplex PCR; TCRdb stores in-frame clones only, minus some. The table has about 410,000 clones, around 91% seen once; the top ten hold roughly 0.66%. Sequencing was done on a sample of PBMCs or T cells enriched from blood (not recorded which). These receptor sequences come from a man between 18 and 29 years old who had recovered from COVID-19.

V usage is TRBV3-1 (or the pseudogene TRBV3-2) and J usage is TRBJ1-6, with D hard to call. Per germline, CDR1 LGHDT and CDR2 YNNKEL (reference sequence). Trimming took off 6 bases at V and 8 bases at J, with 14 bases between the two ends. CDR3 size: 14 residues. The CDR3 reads CASRPYASYSPLHF. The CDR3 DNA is TGTGCCAGCAGGCCCTATGCGTCTTATTCACCCCTCCACTTT.

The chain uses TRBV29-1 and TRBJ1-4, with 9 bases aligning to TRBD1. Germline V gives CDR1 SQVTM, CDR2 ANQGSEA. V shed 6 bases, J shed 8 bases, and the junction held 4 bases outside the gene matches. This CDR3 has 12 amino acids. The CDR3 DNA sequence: TGCAGCGTACAGGGGGCTGGGGAAAAACTGTTTTTT. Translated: CSVQGAGEKLFF.

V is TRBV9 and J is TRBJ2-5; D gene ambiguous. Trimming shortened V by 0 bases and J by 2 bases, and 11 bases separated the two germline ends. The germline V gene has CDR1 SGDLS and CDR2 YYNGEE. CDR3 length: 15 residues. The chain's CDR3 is CASSVDSGSQETQYF. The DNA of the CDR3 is TGTGCCAGCAGCGTAGATTCAGGCTCGCAAGAGACCCAGTACTTC. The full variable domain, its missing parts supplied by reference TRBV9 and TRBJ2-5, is DSGVTQTPKHLITATGQRVTLRCSPRSGDLSVYWYQQSLDQGLQFLIQYYNGEERAKGNILERFSAQQFPDLHSELNLSSLELGDSALYFCASSVDSGSQETQYFGPGTRLLVL.

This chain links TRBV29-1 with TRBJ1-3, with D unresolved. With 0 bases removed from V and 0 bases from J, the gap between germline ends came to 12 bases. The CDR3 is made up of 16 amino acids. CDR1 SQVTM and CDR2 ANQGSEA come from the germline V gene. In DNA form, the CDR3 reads TGCAGCGTTGAAGATCCGGAGACCCTCTCTGGAAACACCATATATTTT. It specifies CSVEDPETLSGNTIYF.

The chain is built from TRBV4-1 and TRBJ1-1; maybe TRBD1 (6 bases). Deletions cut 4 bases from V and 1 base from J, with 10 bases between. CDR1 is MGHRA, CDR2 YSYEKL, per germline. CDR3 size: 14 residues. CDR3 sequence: CASSPRGSNTEAFF. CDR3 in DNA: TGCGCCAGCAGCCCCAGGGGATCGAACACTGAAGCTTTCTTT.

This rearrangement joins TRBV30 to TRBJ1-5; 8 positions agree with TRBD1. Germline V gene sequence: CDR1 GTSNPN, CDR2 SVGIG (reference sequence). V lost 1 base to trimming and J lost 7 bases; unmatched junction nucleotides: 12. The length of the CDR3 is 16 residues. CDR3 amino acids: CAWSGRTGRLSQPQHF. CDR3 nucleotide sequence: TGTGCCTGGAGTGGGAGGACAGGGCGGCTTTCACAGCCCCAGCATTTT. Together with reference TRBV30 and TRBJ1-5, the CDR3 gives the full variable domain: SQTIHQWPATLVQPVGSPLSLECTVEGTSNPNLYWYRQAAGRGLQLLFYSVGIGQISSEVPQNLSASRPQDRQFILSSKKLLLSDSGFYLCAWSGRTGRLSQPQHFGDGTRLSIL.

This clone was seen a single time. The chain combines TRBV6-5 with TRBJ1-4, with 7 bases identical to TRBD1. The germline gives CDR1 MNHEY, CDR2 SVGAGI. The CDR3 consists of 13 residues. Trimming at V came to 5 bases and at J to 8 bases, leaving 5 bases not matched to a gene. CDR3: CASSQGGFEKLFF. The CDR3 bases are TGTGCCAGCAGTCAGGGGGGATTCGAAAAACTGTTTTTT.

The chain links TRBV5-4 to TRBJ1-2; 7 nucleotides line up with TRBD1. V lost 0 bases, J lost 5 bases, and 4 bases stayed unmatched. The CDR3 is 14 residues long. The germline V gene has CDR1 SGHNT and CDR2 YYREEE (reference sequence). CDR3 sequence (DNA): TGTGCCAGCAGCTTGGAAGGCAGGGGGTATGGCTACACCTTC. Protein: CASSLEGRGYGYTF.

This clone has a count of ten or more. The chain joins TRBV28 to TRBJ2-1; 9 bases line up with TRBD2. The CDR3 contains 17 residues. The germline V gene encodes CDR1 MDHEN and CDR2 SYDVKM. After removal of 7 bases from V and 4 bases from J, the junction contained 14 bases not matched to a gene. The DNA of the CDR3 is TGTGCCAGCACTTATCACAGAGGTAGCGGGGGATACAATGAGCAGTTCTTC. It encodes CASTYHRGSGGYNEQFF.

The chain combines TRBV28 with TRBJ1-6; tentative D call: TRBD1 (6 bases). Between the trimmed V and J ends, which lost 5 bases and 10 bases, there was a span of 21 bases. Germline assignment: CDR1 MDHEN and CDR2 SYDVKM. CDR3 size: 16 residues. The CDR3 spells CASSPSPAGTLSPLHF. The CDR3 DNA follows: TGTGCCAGCAGTCCCTCCCCCGCCGGGACATTGTCACCCCTCCACTTT.

The CDR3 coding sequence is TGTGCCTGGAGCCAACAGGGGAATCAGCCCCAGCATTTT. Protein sequence: CAWSQQGNQPQHF. This chain joins TRBV30 and TRBJ1-5; 7 bases map to TRBD1. Trimming cost V 3 bases and J 4 bases; bases outside gene matches: 3. CDR3 length equals 13 residues. CDR1 GTSNPN and CDR2 SVGIG come from the germline V gene (reference sequence).

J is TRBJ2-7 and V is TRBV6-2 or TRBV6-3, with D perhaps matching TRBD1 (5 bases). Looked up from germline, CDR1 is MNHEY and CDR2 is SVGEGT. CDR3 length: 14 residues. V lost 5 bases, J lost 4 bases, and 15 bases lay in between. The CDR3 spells CASSARQITYEQYF. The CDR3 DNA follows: TGTGCCAGCAGTGCCCGACAGATAACTTACGAGCAGTACTTC.

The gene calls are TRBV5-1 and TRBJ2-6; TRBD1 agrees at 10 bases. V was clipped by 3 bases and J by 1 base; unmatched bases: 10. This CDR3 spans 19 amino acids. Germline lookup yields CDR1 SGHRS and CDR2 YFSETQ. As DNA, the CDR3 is TGCGCCAGCAGCTCACGGCCGGGACAGGGGCCGTCTGGGGCCAACGTCCTGACTTTC. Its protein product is CASSSRPGQGPSGANVLTF.

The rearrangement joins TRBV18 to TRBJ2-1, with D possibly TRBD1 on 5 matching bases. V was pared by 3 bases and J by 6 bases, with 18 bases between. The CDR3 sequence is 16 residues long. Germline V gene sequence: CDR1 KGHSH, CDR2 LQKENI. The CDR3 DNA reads TGTGCCAGCTCACCGACCCCAGGGTTGAGTGGCAATGAGCAGTTCTTC. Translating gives CASSPTPGLSGNEQFF.

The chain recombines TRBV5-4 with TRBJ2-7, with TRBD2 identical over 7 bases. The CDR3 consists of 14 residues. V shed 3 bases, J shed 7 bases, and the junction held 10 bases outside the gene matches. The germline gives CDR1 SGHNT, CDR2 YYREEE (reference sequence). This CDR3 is CASSSWGGTNEQYF. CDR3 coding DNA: TGTGCCAGCAGCTCGTGGGGGGGAACGAATGAGCAGTACTTC.

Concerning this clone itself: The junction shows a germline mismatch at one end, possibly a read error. CDR3 nucleotides: TGTGCCAGCAGCTCAGGGGCGGTCCAGACCTTT. Residues: CASSSGAVQTF. The rearrangement links TRBV9 to TRBJ1-1, with a weak D call TRBD1 (6 bases). Germline V gives CDR1 SGDLS, CDR2 YYNGEE. CDR3 length: 11 residues.

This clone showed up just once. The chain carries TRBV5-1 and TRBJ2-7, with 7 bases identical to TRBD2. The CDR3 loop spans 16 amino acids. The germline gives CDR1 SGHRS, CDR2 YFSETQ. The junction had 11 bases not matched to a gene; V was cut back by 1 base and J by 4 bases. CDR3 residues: CASSLSGATPLYEQYF. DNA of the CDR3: TGCGCCAGCAGCTTGAGCGGGGCAACACCCCTTTACGAGCAGTACTTC. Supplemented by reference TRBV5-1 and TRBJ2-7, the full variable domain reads KAGVTQTPRYLIKTRGQQVTLSCSPISGHRSVSWYQQTPGQGLQFLFEYFSETQRNKGNFPGRFSGRQFSNSRSEMNVSTLELGDSALYLCASSLSGATPLYEQYFGPGTRLTVT.

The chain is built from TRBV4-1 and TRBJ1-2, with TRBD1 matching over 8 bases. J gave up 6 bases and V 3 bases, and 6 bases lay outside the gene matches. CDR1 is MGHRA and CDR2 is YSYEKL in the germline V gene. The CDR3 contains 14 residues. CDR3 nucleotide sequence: TGCGCCAGCAGCCATTTACAGGGGGGGGATGGCTACACCTTC. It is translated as CASSHLQGGDGYTF.